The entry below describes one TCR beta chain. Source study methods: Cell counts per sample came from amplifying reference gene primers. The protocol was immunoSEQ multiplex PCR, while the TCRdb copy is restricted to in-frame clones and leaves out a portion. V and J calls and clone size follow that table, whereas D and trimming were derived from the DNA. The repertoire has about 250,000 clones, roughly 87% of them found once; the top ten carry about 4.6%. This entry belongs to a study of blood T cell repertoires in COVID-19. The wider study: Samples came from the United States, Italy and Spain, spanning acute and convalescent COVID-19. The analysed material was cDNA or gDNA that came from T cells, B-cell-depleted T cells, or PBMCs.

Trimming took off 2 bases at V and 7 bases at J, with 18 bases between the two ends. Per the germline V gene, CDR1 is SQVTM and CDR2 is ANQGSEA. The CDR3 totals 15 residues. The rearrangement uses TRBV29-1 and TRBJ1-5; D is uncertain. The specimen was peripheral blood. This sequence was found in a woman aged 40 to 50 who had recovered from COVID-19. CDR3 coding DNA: TGCAGCGTTGAAAATTCCGGAGCAGAATTACAGCCCCAGCATTTT. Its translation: CSVENSGAELQPQHF. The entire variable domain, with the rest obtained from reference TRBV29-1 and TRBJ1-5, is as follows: SAVISQKPSRDICQRGTSLTIQCQVDSQVTMMFWYRQQPGQSLTLIATANQGSEATYESGFVIDKFPISRPNLTFSTLTVSNMSPEDSSIYLCSVENSGAELQPQHFGDGTRLSIL.